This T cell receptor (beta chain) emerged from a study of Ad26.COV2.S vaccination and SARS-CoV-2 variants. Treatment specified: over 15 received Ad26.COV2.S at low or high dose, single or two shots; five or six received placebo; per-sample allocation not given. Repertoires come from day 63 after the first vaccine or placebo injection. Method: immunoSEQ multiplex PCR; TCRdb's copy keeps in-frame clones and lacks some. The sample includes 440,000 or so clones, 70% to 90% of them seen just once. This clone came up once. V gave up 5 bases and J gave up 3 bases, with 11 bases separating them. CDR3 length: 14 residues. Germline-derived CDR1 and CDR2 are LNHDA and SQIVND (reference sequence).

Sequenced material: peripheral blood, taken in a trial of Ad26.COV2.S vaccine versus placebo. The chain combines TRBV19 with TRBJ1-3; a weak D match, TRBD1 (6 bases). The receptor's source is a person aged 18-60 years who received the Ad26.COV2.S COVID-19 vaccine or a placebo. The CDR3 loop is CASSPGEFGNTIYF. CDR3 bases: TGTGCCAGTAGTCCAGGGGAGTTTGGAAACACCATATATTTT.